This TCR beta chain derives from a study of T cell changes during pregnancy in multiple sclerosis. There are 16 residues in the CDR3. CDR1 is SNHLY and CDR2 is FYNNEI in the germline V gene. V dropped 1 base and J dropped 7; count of bases not matched to a gene: 5. Only in-frame clones appear in the TCRdb table, and some are missing; sequencing was by immunoSEQ multiplex PCR. The sample includes under 55,000 clones, 93% of them seen just once. The sample in question was peripheral blood, obtained in the second trimester of pregnancy. This receptor was identified in a female donor with multiple sclerosis, enrolled in a pregnancy study. J is TRBJ2-1 and V is TRBV2; TRBD2 aligns across 12 bases. As DNA, the CDR3 is TGTGCCAGCAGTGAAGGCCTAGCGGGAGGGGGTAATGAGCAGTTCTTC. Protein sequence: CASSEGLAGGGNEQFF. The whole variable domain, filled in from reference TRBV2 and TRBJ2-1, reads EPEVTQTPSHQVTQMGQEVILRCVPISNHLYFYWYRQILGQKVEFLVSFYNNEISEKSEIFDDQFSVERPDGSNFTLKIRSTKLEDSAMYFCASSEGLAGGGNEQFFGPGTRLTVL.